This T cell receptor (beta chain) emerged from a study of response to subunit inactivated influenza vaccine. Points from the study as a whole: Authors suggested each seasonal flu vaccination may recruit only limited numbers of new T cells.

CDR1 and CDR2 (germline): SGHVS, FNYEAQ. The CDR3 spans 16 residues. Trimming at V came to 4 bases and at J to 5 bases, leaving 11 bases not matched to a gene. TCRdb reprocessed the RT-PCR reads with MiXCR, giving one entry per CDR3 protein. Among about 160,000 distinct CDR3 sequences listed, approximately 11% were seen once. This clonotype appeared a few times. Its antigen is undetermined. The receptor was isolated from a man between 45 and 60 years old who received an inactivated influenza vaccine. Sequenced here: non-naive T cells sorted from PBMCs, sampled 45 days after vaccination. The chain employs TRBV7-6 and TRBJ2-7, with 10 bases that match TRBD1. CDR3 DNA sequence: TGTGCCAGCAGCTCCTGGAGCGGGACAGGGGACCACGAGCAGTACTTC. Its protein product is CASSSWSGTGDHEQYF.